These 17 T cell receptor beta chains share one sample of origin, sequenced in a study of beta chain features in type 1 diabetes. Study conclusions and caveats: Among patients with Type 1 diabetes, TCRB CDR3s were moderately but significantly shorter in every one of the four CD4+ subsets.

Expressed TCRB transcripts were sequenced because the isolated RNA had all been reverse transcribed beforehand. The assay was immunoSEQ multiplex PCR, and TCRdb's table has in-frame clones only and misses some. The sample comprises about 68,000 clones, approximately 50% of which are singletons, and roughly 0.7% rests with the top ten. Their specific antigens are unknown. The material sequenced was central memory CD4+ T cells from blood. Receptors originate from a young man with type 1 diabetes.

V usage is TRBV28 and J usage is TRBJ1-1; no definite D call. CDR3 length equals 12 residues. Trimming stripped 3 bases from V and 10 bases from J, with 12 bases between. Germline V gene lookup returns CDR1 MDHEN and CDR2 SYDVKM. Written as DNA, the CDR3 is TGTGCCAGCAGTTTTACTACCCTAGGAGCTTTCTTT. It specifies CASSFTTLGAFF.

Note on this clone: It is unclear where the CDR3 begins or ends on the DNA, so no DNA is shown, and the CDR3 is as TCRdb lists it. The J gene is TRBJ2-3, the V gene TRBV9; TRBD2 was called by the table and not checked on the DNA. CDR1 is SGDLS, CDR2 YYNGEE, per germline. The CDR3 spans 16 amino acids, including both terminal residues. The chain's CDR3 is CASTVGPGGRGDTQYF.

This clone appeared a single time. V usage is TRBV6-5 and J usage is TRBJ1-5; D gene uncertain. CDR1 is MNHEY, CDR2 SVGAGI, per germline. The germline V and J ends were trimmed by 6 bases and 2 bases, with 14 bases remaining between them. This CDR3 comprises 15 residues. The CDR3 DNA follows: TGTGCCAGCAGCCGGATGTACGGGGGCAATCAGCCCCAGCATTTT. The encoded protein is CASSRMYGGNQPQHF.

This chain uses TRBV14 with TRBJ1-1; D perhaps matches TRBD1 (6 bases). The V end was cut by 1 base, the J end by 3 bases, with 9 bases between. This CDR3 is built from 14 residues. Germline lookup yields CDR1 SGHDN and CDR2 FVKESK. The CDR3 DNA is TGTGCCAGCAGCCAAGTGAACAGGGACACTGAAGCTTTCTTT. Its translation is CASSQVNRDTEAFF.

The chain employs TRBV29-1 and TRBJ2-3; TRBD2 matches 12 bases. CDR3 length: 14 amino acids. Per germline, CDR1 SQVTM and CDR2 ANQGSEA. V lost 7 bases, J lost 3 bases, and 5 bases stayed unmatched. The CDR3 sequence is CSGTTSGSTDTQYF. CDR3 nucleotide sequence: TGCAGCGGAACGACTAGCGGGAGTACAGATACGCAGTATTTT.

This chain joins TRBV7-2 and TRBJ1-5; D might be TRBD1 (5 bases). With 3 bases removed from V and 5 bases from J, the gap between germline ends came to 8 bases. CDR1 and CDR2 from the germline V gene are SGHTA and FQGNSA. The length of the CDR3 is 13 residues. The DNA for the CDR3 is TGTGCCAGCAGCTTCCAGGGCGATCAGCCCCAGCATTTT. Residues: CASSFQGDQPQHF.

This clone was observed a few times. The V call is TRBV6-1, the J call TRBJ2-3; D uncertain. Germline CDR1 MNHNS, CDR2 SASEGT. The CDR3 has 14 amino acids. With 11 bases removed from V and 1 base from J, the gap between germline ends came to 16 bases. The CDR3 DNA is TGTGCCGCCTCGTCCGGGTCGGGCACAGATACGCAGTATTTT. Amino acids: CAASSGSGTDTQYF.

This clone was picked up one time. This chain connects TRBV2 to TRBJ1-2; 10 nucleotides line up with TRBD1. CDR3 length: 14 residues. CDR1 SNHLY and CDR2 FYNNEI come from the germline V gene. J was trimmed by 7 bases and V by 4 bases; bases with no gene match: 6. The CDR3 nucleotides are TGTGCCAGCAGTGTTGAGGACAGGGGGGCTGGCTACACCTTC. It is translated as CASSVEDRGAGYTF.

The chain recombines TRBV4-1 with TRBJ1-6; no clear D. This CDR3 comprises 19 residues. V was clipped by 0 bases and J by 0 bases, with 15 bases between them. Germline V gene sequence: CDR1 MGHRA, CDR2 YSYEKL. CDR3 sequence: CASSQDREIGSSYNSPLHF. In DNA form, the CDR3 reads TGCGCCAGCAGCCAAGATCGGGAGATAGGGAGCTCCTATAATTCACCCCTCCACTTT.

This clone has a handful of counts. V usage is TRBV19 and J usage is TRBJ1-2, with TRBD1 as a possible D gene (6 bases). Germline V CDR1 and CDR2: LNHDA, SQIVND (reference sequence). The CDR3 runs 13 residues. The germline V and J ends were trimmed by 10 bases and 2 bases, with 14 bases remaining between them. The CDR3 DNA is TGTGCCACCCGACAGGATCTAAACTATGGCTACACCTTC. Translated, it gives CATRQDLNYGYTF. The full variable domain, completed using reference TRBV19 and TRBJ1-2, is DGGITQSPKYLFRKEGQNVTLSCEQNLNHDAMYWYRQDPGQGLRLIYYSQIVNDFQKGDIAEGYSVSREKKESFPLTVTSAQKNPTAFYLCATRQDLNYGYTFGSGTRLTVV.

This clone occurred once. The chain recombines TRBV7-2 with TRBJ1-1; possible D gene TRBD1, 6 bases. Trimming shortened V by 4 bases and J by 5 bases, and 17 bases separated the two germline ends. The CDR3 runs to 15 residues. CDR1 is SGHTA, CDR2 FQGNSA, per germline. CDR3 residues: CASSWTPGEGTEAFF. For the CDR3, the DNA is TGTGCCAGCAGCTGGACCCCAGGGGAAGGGACTGAAGCTTTCTTT.

The rearrangement links TRBV9 to TRBJ2-1; the D gene is possibly TRBD2 (5 bases). This CDR3 contains 14 residues. Trimming stripped 4 bases from V and 7 bases from J, with 15 bases between. Per the germline V gene, CDR1 is SGDLS and CDR2 is YYNGEE. CDR3 amino acids: CASSPPGETNEQFF. The CDR3 region has the DNA TGTGCCAGCAGCCCCCCCGGGGAAACGAATGAGCAGTTCTTC.

This clone was seen more than once but under ten times. This rearrangement joins TRBV12-5 to TRBJ2-3; 7 nucleotides align to TRBD2. The trim removed 0 bases at V and 2 bases at J, leaving 5 bases unmatched. Germline V gives CDR1 LGHNT, CDR2 FRNRAP. The CDR3 consists of 16 residues. The CDR3 here is CASGLVWGGSTDTQYF. In DNA, the CDR3 is TGTGCTAGTGGTTTGGTTTGGGGGGGGTCCACAGATACGCAGTATTTT. Variable domain in full (rest from reference TRBV12-5 and TRBJ2-3): DARVTQTPRHKVTEMGQEVTMRCQPILGHNTVFWYRQTMMQGLELLAYFRNRAPLDDSGMPKDRFSAEMPDATLATLKIQPSEPRDSAVYFCASGLVWGGSTDTQYFGPGTRLTVL.

V is TRBV5-1 and J is TRBJ2-2; a possible D gene is TRBD2 (5 bases). Germline values: CDR1 SGHRS, CDR2 YFSETQ. V lost 2 bases to trimming and J lost 1 base, with 9 bases between them. There are 15 residues in the CDR3. As DNA, the CDR3 is TGCGCCAGCAGCTTTTCGGAGGTGAACACCGGGGAGCTGTTTTTT. Translating gives CASSFSEVNTGELFF.

There are a few counts of this clone. The gene calls are TRBV18 and TRBJ2-3, with a possible D match to TRBD1 (5 bases). This CDR3 has 13 residues. From germline, CDR1 is KGHSH and CDR2 LQKENI. V dropped 6 bases and J dropped 4 bases, with 11 bases sitting between them. CDR3 region: CASSTTESDTQYF. CDR3 nucleotide sequence: TGTGCCAGCTCCACGACAGAATCAGATACGCAGTATTTT.

The gene calls are TRBV5-4 and TRBJ1-1, with 7 nucleotides matching TRBD1. The CDR3 has 15 amino acids. V lost 5 bases, J lost 5 bases, and 12 bases stayed unmatched. CDR1 and CDR2 (germline): SGHNT, YYREEE (reference sequence). CDR3 bases: TGTGCCAGCAGTCATCCGGGACAGCCTGAGACTGAAGCTTTCTTT. It encodes CASSHPGQPETEAFF.

About this clone itself: Its ends do not fully match the called genes, so a read error is possible. The rearrangement joins TRBV2 to TRBJ2-5, with 10 bases aligning to TRBD2. The CDR3 extends over 15 amino acids. Germline loops: CDR1 SNHLY, CDR2 FYNNEI. CDR3 bases: TGTGCCAGCAGCCTTCAGCGGGGGGGTCAAGGGACCCAGTACTTC. As protein: CASSLQRGGQGTQYF.